Listed below are T cell receptor beta chains from one sample, sequenced in a study of T cell responses to AZD1222 COVID-19 vaccine. TCRdb keeps only in-frame clones here, not all; method: immunoSEQ multiplex PCR. The table includes 55,000 to 65,000 clones, 60% to 80% detected once. The sequenced sample was peripheral blood, obtained 28 days after the second AZD1222 dose. Receptor source: an adult who received the AZD1222 COVID-19 vaccine. CDR3s include the opening cysteine and the closing phenylalanine or tryptophan. Fields, in order: V gene, J gene, CDR3 protein.

V: TRBV18
J: TRBJ2-1
CDR3: CASSPQGSYNEQFF

V: TRBV19
J: TRBJ2-5
CDR3: CASSKREGLETQYF

V: TRBV9
J: TRBJ1-2
CDR3: CASSATGGRRYGYTF

V: TRBV7-2
J: TRBJ1-5
CDR3: CASSLQGDQPQHF

V: TRBV6-5
J: TRBJ1-1
CDR3: CASSLFQGLNTEAFF

V: TRBV11-2
J: TRBJ1-1
CDR3: CASSLTGGRTEAFF

V: TRBV19
J: TRBJ1-1
CDR3: CASSMYDTRSAFF

V: TRBV2
J: TRBJ1-3
CDR3: CASSVTNGGNTIYF

V: TRBV11-2
J: TRBJ2-5
CDR3: CASSLDRQETQYF

V: TRBV6-1
J: TRBJ1-5
CDR3: CASSDRVQQPQHF

V: TRBV28
J: TRBJ2-2
CDR3: CASKKAGSGTGELFF

V: TRBV4-1
J: TRBJ1-5
CDR3: CASSQAAQGSNQPQHF

V: TRBV6-1
J: TRBJ1-2
CDR3: CASSDRGTGGDYGYTF

V: TRBV27
J: TRBJ2-6
CDR3: CASSFRQSGANVLTF

V: TRBV19
J: TRBJ2-1
CDR3: CASSIMGREGQVSEQFF

V: TRBV15
J: TRBJ2-1
CDR3: CATSIGGTYNEQFF

V: TRBV9
J: TRBJ2-5
CDR3: CASSVGRFNMETQYF

V: TRBV5-4
J: TRBJ2-7
CDR3: CASSQPPGTEQYF

V: TRBV7-8
J: TRBJ2-7
CDR3: CASSVNLAGTYEQYF

V: TRBV29-1
J: TRBJ2-7
CDR3: CSVYGGSYEQYF

V: TRBV28
J: TRBJ2-5
CDR3: CASSLLAGGQETQYF

V: TRBV3-1/TRBV3-2
J: TRBJ2-3
CDR3: CASSQGGLSTDTQYF

V: TRBV5-1
J: TRBJ2-2
CDR3: CASRIVAAPNTGELFF

V: TRBV6-2/TRBV6-3
J: TRBJ2-6
CDR3: CASSALGRPSGANVLTF

V: TRBV25-1
J: TRBJ1-2
CDR3: CASSGGGVGYTF

V: TRBV9
J: TRBJ2-3
CDR3: CASSVGASSTDTQYF

V: TRBV3-1/TRBV3-2
J: TRBJ2-3
CDR3: CASSRTSGGADTQYF

V: TRBV19
J: TRBJ1-2
CDR3: CASTSGTGADYGYTF

V: TRBV2
J: TRBJ2-1
CDR3: CASRVGGSSYNEQFF

V: TRBV19
J: TRBJ1-5
CDR3: CASRETFGERNQPQHF

V: TRBV6-6
J: TRBJ2-4
CDR3: CASGPNIQYF

V: TRBV27
J: TRBJ1-6
CDR3: CASSADRGLNSPLHF

V: TRBV7-8
J: TRBJ2-3
CDR3: CASSLDSWTDTQYF

V: TRBV6-1
J: TRBJ2-7
CDR3: CASSETIPGTRSYEQYF

V: TRBV28
J: TRBJ1-4
CDR3: CASNGGLATNEKLFF

V: TRBV6-5
J: TRBJ1-5
CDR3: CASSYNSEQPQHF

V: TRBV5-1
J: TRBJ2-5
CDR3: CASSFSEPKETQYF

V: TRBV6-2/TRBV6-3
J: TRBJ2-7
CDR3: CASSPGGTRSYEQYF

V: TRBV6-6
J: TRBJ1-1
CDR3: CASSPPERIAFF

V: TRBV2
J: TRBJ1-3
CDR3: CASKARITGNTIYF

V: TRBV5-4
J: TRBJ2-7
CDR3: CASSSGLTDGEQYF

V: TRBV29-1
J: TRBJ2-7
CDR3: CSVGDTAEQYF

V: TRBV2
J: TRBJ1-6
CDR3: CASSEVRAANSPLHF

V: TRBV3-1/TRBV3-2
J: TRBJ1-1
CDR3: CASSQGVTMNTEAFF

V: TRBV19
J: TRBJ2-1
CDR3: CASSSGLQHYNEQFF

V: TRBV3-1/TRBV3-2
J: TRBJ1-6
CDR3: CASSRKPAGQANSPLHF

V: TRBV5-6
J: TRBJ2-1
CDR3: CASSIRTSGRDDEQFF

V: TRBV3-1/TRBV3-2
J: TRBJ2-3
CDR3: CASSQDRVGPQYF

V: TRBV19
J: TRBJ1-6
CDR3: CASSVRESSPLHF

V: TRBV27
J: TRBJ2-4
CDR3: CASSLSVHLAKNIQYF

V: TRBV28
J: TRBJ1-1
CDR3: CASSTAGAWTEAFF

V: TRBV15
J: TRBJ1-6
CDR3: CATSRDRNSPLHF

V: TRBV7-2
J: TRBJ2-3
CDR3: CASSTLKSGPQYF

V: TRBV28
J: TRBJ1-6
CDR3: CASSFLQGANSPLHF

V: TRBV4-1
J: TRBJ1-4
CDR3: CASSQVLGANEKLFF

V: TRBV20-1
J: TRBJ1-2
CDR3: CSAGSGYGYTF

V: TRBV19
J: TRBJ1-2
CDR3: CASSIILRDSNYGYTF